Below are 19 T cell receptor beta chains sequenced from a single sample in a study of Ad26.COV2.S vaccination and SARS-CoV-2 variants. The treatment was: roughly 19 received Ad26.COV2.S at low or high dose, single or two shots; five or six received placebo; per-sample allocation not given. Specimen acquisition occurred on day 63 following the initial vaccine or placebo injection. Clones were sequenced by immunoSEQ multiplex PCR, and TCRdb holds only the in-frame ones, with some missing. The data contain about 480,000 clones, approximately 88% of them singletons. The input for sequencing was peripheral blood, taken in a trial of Ad26.COV2.S vaccine versus placebo. These receptors originate from a person between 18 and 59 years old who received the Ad26.COV2.S COVID-19 vaccine or a placebo.

The V call is TRBV7-8, the J call TRBJ2-5; D remains unclear. Trimming pared 2 bases from V and 5 bases from J, leaving 9 bases between. Per germline, CDR1 SGHVS and CDR2 FQNEAQ. This CDR3 contains 13 residues. CDR3 sequence reads: CASSLPSRETQYF. The CDR3 coding sequence is TGTGCCAGCAGCTTACCCTCGCGGGAGACCCAGTACTTC.

V and J are TRBV5-4 and TRBJ2-7, with 8 bases fitting TRBD2. V dropped 4 bases and J dropped 1; count of bases not matched to a gene: 4. The CDR3 contains 14 residues. Germline V gene lookup returns CDR1 SGHNT and CDR2 YYREEE (reference sequence). CDR3 loop: CASSPGLVSYEQYF. CDR3 DNA: TGTGCCAGCAGCCCGGGACTAGTATCCTACGAGCAGTACTTC. The variable domain in full, completed from reference TRBV5-4 and TRBJ2-7, reads ETGVTQSPTHLIKTRGQQVTLRCSSQSGHNTVSWYQQALGQGPQFIFQYYREEENGRGNFPPRFSGLQFPNYSSELNVNALELDDSALYLCASSPGLVSYEQYFGPGTRLTVT.

This chain uses TRBV9 with TRBJ2-2; the D gene is possibly TRBD1 (5 bases). Looked up from germline, CDR1 is SGDLS and CDR2 is YYNGEE. Deletions cut 3 bases from V and 6 bases from J, with 12 bases between. The CDR3 totals 14 residues. The CDR3 DNA is TGTGCCAGCAGCGAACAACAGGCCCCCGGGGAGCTGTTTTTT. Its translation: CASSEQQAPGELFF.

The rearrangement links TRBV19 to TRBJ1-4; D not resolved. Germline assignment: CDR1 LNHDA and CDR2 SQIVND (reference sequence). V lost 4 bases, J lost 7 bases, and 16 bases lay in between. The CDR3 is 15 residues long. CDR3 in DNA: TGTGCCAGTAGTACCCCAGGCATCGCGGCTGAAAAACTGTTTTTT. Amino acids: CASSTPGIAAEKLFF.

Comments on this clone: Different DNA sequences within this sample yield the same CDR3. DNA of the CDR3: TGCGCCAGCAGCCCCGGCGGACGGGGACAGCCCCAGCATTTT. Translation gives CASSPGGRGQPQHF. The rearrangement joins TRBV5-1 to TRBJ1-5; D not certain. CDR1 and CDR2 from the germline V gene are SGHRS and YFSETQ. The CDR3 consists of 14 residues. Trimming stripped 4 bases from V and 7 bases from J, with 15 bases between.

In the case of this clone: At one of its ends the junction is not consistent with the germline gene, which may arise from a read error. The chain uses TRBV7-8 and TRBJ1-1; weak D call: TRBD1 (6 bases). Germline V gene lookup returns CDR1 SGHVS and CDR2 FQNEAQ. The CDR3 loop spans 15 amino acids. In nucleotides, the CDR3 is TGTGCCAGCAGCTTAGTAGGGGGGGGCCGACTGGGGCTTTCCTTT. Amino acid sequence: CASSLVGGGRLGLSF.

V and J are TRBV23-1 and TRBJ2-7; TRBD1 agrees at 9 bases. TRBV23-1 carries the ORF label, with uncertain function. The CDR3 consists of 16 residues. Unmatched junction bases numbered 6, after V lost 0 bases and J lost 3 bases. CDR3 region: CASSQSHRQGDYEQYF. Here the CDR3 DNA reads TGCGCCAGCAGTCAATCACACAGACAGGGGGACTACGAGCAGTACTTC.

The chain links TRBV5-4 to TRBJ2-3; D remains ambiguous. Deletions cut 0 bases from V and 2 bases from J, with 10 bases between. Germline lookup yields CDR1 SGHNT and CDR2 YYREEE (reference sequence). The CDR3 extends over 15 amino acids. CDR3 amino acids: CASSLAQLSTDTQYF. CDR3 coding DNA: TGTGCCAGCAGCTTGGCCCAGCTTTCCACAGATACGCAGTATTTT.

CDR3 residues: CASSQLYKGQGLAGAAKLYEQYF. The CDR3 DNA reads as TGTGCCAGCAGCCAACTCTATAAGGGACAGGGCCTAGCGGGAGCGGCCAAGCTCTACGAGCAGTACTTC. The chain links TRBV4-2 to TRBJ2-7, with a tentative D call TRBD2 (10 bases). The CDR3 loop spans 23 amino acids. With 2 bases removed from V and 3 bases from J, the gap between germline ends came to 38 bases. Germline CDR1 is LGHNA and CDR2 is YNFKEQ.

The chain employs TRBV7-9 and TRBJ2-7, with 10 positions matching TRBD2. The CDR3 length is 15 residues. Looked up from germline, CDR1 is SEHNR and CDR2 is FQNEAQ (reference sequence). Trimming cost V 5 bases and J 7 bases; bases outside gene matches: 11. CDR3 nucleotides: TGTGCCAGCAGCCCTGCCTCTAGCGGGGGTGGGGAGCAGTACTTC. It codes for CASSPASSGGGEQYF. The entire variable domain, with the rest obtained from reference TRBV7-9 and TRBJ2-7, is as follows: DTGVSQNPRHKITKRGQNVTFRCDPISEHNRLYWYRQTLGQGPEFLTYFQNEAQLEKSRLLSDRFSAERPKGSFSTLEIQRTEQGDSAMYLCASSPASSGGGEQYFGPGTRLTVT.

The CDR3 is CASSLAKTNSPQNYEQYF. Here the CDR3 DNA reads TGCGCCAGCAGCTTGGCCAAAACGAACAGCCCGCAAAACTACGAGCAGTACTTC. The gene calls are TRBV5-1 and TRBJ2-7; unclear D gene. Trimming left V 0 bases short and J 3 bases short, with 22 bases between. Germline CDR1 reads SGHRS; CDR2 reads YFSETQ. The CDR3 is 18 residues long.

The chain recombines TRBV9 with TRBJ1-5, with TRBD1 matching over 7 bases. The CDR3 is 15 residues long. The junction had 9 bases not matched to a gene; V was cut back by 4 bases and J by 5 bases. Germline CDR1 is SGDLS and CDR2 is YYNGEE. The CDR3 here is CASSLPRDSDQPQHF. CDR3 nucleotides: TGTGCCAGCAGCCTCCCCCGGGACAGCGATCAGCCCCAGCATTTT.

This clone came up once. This chain uses TRBV6-5 with TRBJ2-7; D uncertain. Trimming stripped 5 bases from V and 5 bases from J, with 16 bases between. The CDR3 length is 14 residues. Per the germline V gene, CDR1 is MNHEY and CDR2 is SVGAGI. Here the CDR3 reads CASSPPVGGDEQYF. The CDR3 region has the DNA TGTGCCAGCAGTCCTCCCGTTGGCGGCGACGAGCAGTACTTC.

V is TRBV7-3 and J is TRBJ2-1; 10 nucleotides agree with TRBD2. Germline V gives CDR1 SGHTA, CDR2 FQGTGA. J lost 12 bases, V lost 4 bases, and 15 bases had no gene match. This CDR3 is 16 amino acids long. CDR3 nucleotides: TGTGCCAGCAGCTCGATAGCGGGAGGTTCCCCTAATCGGCAGTTCTTC. Its translation: CASSSIAGGSPNRQFF.

The chain links TRBV18 to TRBJ1-1, with D uncertain. The germline CDR1 and CDR2 sequences are KGHSH and LQKENI. V was trimmed by 4 bases and J by 0 bases, leaving 12 bases between them. The CDR3 runs to 15 residues. The CDR3 sequence: CASSHDRKMNTEAFF. The CDR3 DNA reads as TGTGCCAGCTCACACGACCGAAAGATGAACACTGAAGCTTTCTTT.

This clone was counted once. This chain uses TRBV19 with TRBJ2-2, with D tentatively TRBD2 (5 bases). V gave up 2 bases and J gave up 4 bases, with 8 bases separating them. CDR3 length: 14 amino acids. Germline CDR1 LNHDA, CDR2 SQIVND (reference sequence). DNA for the CDR3: TGTGCCAGTAGTATAATACGGGGCACCGGGGAGCTGTTTTTT. Its translation: CASSIIRGTGELFF.

The chain uses TRBV12-3 or TRBV12-4 and TRBJ2-3; tentative D call: TRBD1 (6 bases). Trimming removed 6 bases from V and 1 base from J, with 8 bases in between. CDR3 length equals 13 residues. In DNA, the CDR3 is TGTGCCAGCAGCCGACAGGGCACAGATACGCAGTATTTT. This translates into CASSRQGTDTQYF.

The gene calls are TRBV7-3 and TRBJ2-1; maybe TRBD2 (5 bases). CDR1 SGHTA and CDR2 FQGTGA come from the germline V gene. The CDR3 loop spans 13 amino acids. The V gene lost 6 bases and the J gene lost 10 bases, with 16 bases spanning the gap. CDR3 region: CASRGDLLSEQFF. CDR3 DNA sequence: TGTGCCAGCAGGGGAGACCTCCTGTCCGAGCAGTTCTTC.

The rearrangement uses TRBV6-1 and TRBJ2-5; D is unclear. Trimming cost V 1 base and J 6 bases, with 6 bases left between them. Germline V gene sequence: CDR1 MNHNS, CDR2 SASEGT. The CDR3 is made up of 12 amino acids. The CDR3 here is CASSEERKTQYF. DNA for the CDR3: TGTGCCAGCAGTGAAGAGAGGAAGACCCAGTACTTC.